This entry describes one T cell receptor (beta chain). In the original analysis: Amplification of reference gene primers provided the estimated nucleated cell counts. The method was immunoSEQ multiplex PCR; TCRdb's version includes in-frame clones alone and lacks a portion of them. That table furnishes V, J and clone size, whereas the DNA furnished D and trimming. The sample contains more than 15,000 clones, roughly nine tenths of which appear only once. Trimming left V 0 bases short and J 10 bases short, with 17 bases between. CDR1 SGDLS and CDR2 YYNGEE come from the germline V gene. The CDR3 is 15 amino acids. This sample was taken from a study of blood T cell repertoires in COVID-19. Study-level information: Sources were T cells, B-cell-depleted T cells, or PBMCs; the material itself was cDNA or gDNA.

Patients in Seattle were enrolled during active infection, then followed longitudinally. The chain uses TRBV9 and TRBJ2-4; a possible D gene is TRBD2 (5 bases). This sequence originates from a woman older than 75 with COVID-19, enrolled during active disease. The sequencing input was peripheral blood. The CDR3 DNA follows: TGTGCCAGCAGCGTAGTCGGCTCCGGAGGCGCGATTCAGTACTTC. Residues: CASSVVGSGGAIQYF.